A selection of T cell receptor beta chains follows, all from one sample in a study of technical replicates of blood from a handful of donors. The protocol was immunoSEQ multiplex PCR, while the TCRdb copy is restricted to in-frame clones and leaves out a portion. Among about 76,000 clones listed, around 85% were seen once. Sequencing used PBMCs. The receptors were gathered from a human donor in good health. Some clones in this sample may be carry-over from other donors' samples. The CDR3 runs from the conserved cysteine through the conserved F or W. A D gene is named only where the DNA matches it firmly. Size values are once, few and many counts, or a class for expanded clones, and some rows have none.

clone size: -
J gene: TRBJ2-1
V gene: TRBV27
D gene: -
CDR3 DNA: TGTGCCAGCAGTTTAATAGTGGTGGGGCTCAATGAGCAGTTCTTC
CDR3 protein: CASSLIVVGLNEQFF

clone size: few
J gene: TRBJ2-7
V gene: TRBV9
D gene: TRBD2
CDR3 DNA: TGTGCCAGCAGCCCGACTAGCGGGAGCTCCTACGAGCAGTACTTC
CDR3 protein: CASSPTSGSSYEQYF

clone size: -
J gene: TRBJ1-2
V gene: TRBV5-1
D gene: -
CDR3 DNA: TGCGCCAGCAGCTTTCTTACGGGAAGCTATGGCTACACCTTC
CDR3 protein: CASSFLTGSYGYTF

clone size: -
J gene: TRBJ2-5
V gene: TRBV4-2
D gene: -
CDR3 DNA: TGTGCCAGCAGCCAAGAGGGGGCCGATGAGACCCAGTACTTC
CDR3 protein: CASSQEGADETQYF

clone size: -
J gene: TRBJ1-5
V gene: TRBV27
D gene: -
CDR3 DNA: TGTGCCAGCAGTTTACGGAGAAATCAGCCCCAGCATTTT
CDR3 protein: CASSLRRNQPQHF

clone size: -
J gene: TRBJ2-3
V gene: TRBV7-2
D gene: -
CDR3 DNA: TGTGCCAGCAGCTCCAAAAGTGGGCCAGATACGCAGTATTTT
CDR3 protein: CASSSKSGPDTQYF

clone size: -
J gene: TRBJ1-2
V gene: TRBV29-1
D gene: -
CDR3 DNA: TGCAGCGTTGAGGGGCAGGGGCATGGCTACACCTTC
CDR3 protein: CSVEGQGHGYTF

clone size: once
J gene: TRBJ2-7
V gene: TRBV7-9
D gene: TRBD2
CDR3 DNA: TGTGCCAGCAGCTCTAGCGGGTCCTACGAGCAGTACTTC
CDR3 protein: CASSSSGSYEQYF

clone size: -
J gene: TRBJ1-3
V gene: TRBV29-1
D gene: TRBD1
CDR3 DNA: TGCAGCGGGAGGGACAGCCCTGGAAACACCATATATTTT
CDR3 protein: CSGRDSPGNTIYF

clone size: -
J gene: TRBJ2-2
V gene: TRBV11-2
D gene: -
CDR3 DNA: TGTGCCAGCAGATCCAGTTTTACCGGGGAGCTGTTTTTT
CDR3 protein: CASRSSFTGELFF

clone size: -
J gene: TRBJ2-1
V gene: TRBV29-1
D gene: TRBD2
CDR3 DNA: TGCAGCGTTGATCCTAGCGGGGGCTACAATGAGCAGTTCTTC
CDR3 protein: CSVDPSGGYNEQFF

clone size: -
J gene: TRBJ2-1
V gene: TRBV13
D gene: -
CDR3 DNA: TGTGCCAGCAGTTGGAGTCCTTACAATGAGCAGTTCTTC
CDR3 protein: CASSWSPYNEQFF

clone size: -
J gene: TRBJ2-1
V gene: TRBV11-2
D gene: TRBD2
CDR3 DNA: TGTGCCAGCAGCTTAGGGGCTAGCGGGGGACCTAACAATGAGCAGTTCTTC
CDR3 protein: CASSLGASGGPNNEQFF

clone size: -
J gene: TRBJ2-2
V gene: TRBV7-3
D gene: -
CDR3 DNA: TGTGCCAGCAGCCCCGGCGGGACGGCGAACACCGGGGAGCTGTTTTTT
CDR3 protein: CASSPGGTANTGELFF

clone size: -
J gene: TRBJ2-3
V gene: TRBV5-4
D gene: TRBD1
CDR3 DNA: TGTGCCAGCAGCTGGGACAGGGATACGCAGTATTTT
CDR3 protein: CASSWDRDTQYF

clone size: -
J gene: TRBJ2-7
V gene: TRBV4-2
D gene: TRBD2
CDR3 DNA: TGTGCCAGCAGCCCCGGACTAGGGGCCTACGAGCAGTACTTC
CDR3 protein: CASSPGLGAYEQYF

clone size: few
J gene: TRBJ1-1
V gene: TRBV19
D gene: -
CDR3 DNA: TGTGCCAGTAGTACACGAGGAAACACTGAAGCTTTCTTT
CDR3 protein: CASSTRGNTEAFF

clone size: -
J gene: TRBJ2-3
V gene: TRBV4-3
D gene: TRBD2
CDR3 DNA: TGCGCCAGCAGCCAAGTTGCGGGGGGCACAGATACGCAGTATTTT
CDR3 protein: CASSQVAGGTDTQYF

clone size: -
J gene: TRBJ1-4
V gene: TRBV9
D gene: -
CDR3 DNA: TGTGCCAGCAGCGCCGGACATACAGGGTTCGAAAAACTGTTTTTT
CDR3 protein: CASSAGHTGFEKLFF

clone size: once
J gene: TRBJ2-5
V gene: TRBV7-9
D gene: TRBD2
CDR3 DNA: TGTGCCAGCAGCTCCGGCCTACGGGGGGGAGTAGGAGAGACCCAGTACTTC
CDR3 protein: CASSSGLRGGVGETQYF

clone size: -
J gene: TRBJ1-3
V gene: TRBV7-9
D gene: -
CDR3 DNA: TGTGCCAGCAGCTTAGATCCCTTGAGCTCTGGAAACACCATATATTTT
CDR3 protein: CASSLDPLSSGNTIYF

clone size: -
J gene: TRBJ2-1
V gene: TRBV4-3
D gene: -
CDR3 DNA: TGCGCCAGCAGCCAATGGGACTCCAGGGCGGGTTTTAATGAGCAGTTCTTC
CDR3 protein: CASSQWDSRAGFNEQFF

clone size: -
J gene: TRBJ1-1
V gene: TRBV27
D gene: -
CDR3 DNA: TGTGCCAGCAGTTCCGCTATGAACACTGAAGCTTTCTTT
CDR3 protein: CASSSAMNTEAFF

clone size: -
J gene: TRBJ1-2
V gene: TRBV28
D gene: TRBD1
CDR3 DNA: TGTGCCAGCAGTGCAGTCGGACAGGGATTATTCTATGGCTACACCTTC
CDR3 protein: CASSAVGQGLFYGYTF

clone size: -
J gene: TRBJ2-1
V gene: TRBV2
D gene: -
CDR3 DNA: TGTGCCAGCAGCGACAGAAACAATGAGCAGTTCTTC
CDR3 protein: CASSDRNNEQFF

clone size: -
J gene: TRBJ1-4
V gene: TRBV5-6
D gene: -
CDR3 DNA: TGTGCCAGCAGCTTGTTGCCGGCGGCAGGGGAAAAACTGTTTTTT
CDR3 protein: CASSLLPAAGEKLFF

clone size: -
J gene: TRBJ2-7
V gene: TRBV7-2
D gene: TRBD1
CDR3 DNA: TGTGCCAGCACGAGGGACAGCTCCTACGAGCAGTACTTC
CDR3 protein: CASTRDSSYEQYF

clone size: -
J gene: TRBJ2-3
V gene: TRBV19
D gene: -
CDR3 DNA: TGTGCCAGTAGTATAGTTTGCGGTCAGCGGTGCACAGATACGCAGTATTTT
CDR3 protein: CASSIVCGQRCTDTQYF

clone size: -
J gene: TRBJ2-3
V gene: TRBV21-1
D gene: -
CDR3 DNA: TGTGCCAGCACGTATGCCGGACAGGGAACAGATACGCAGTATTTT
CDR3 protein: CASTYAGQGTDTQYF

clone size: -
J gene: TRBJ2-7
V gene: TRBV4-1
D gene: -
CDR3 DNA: TGCGCCAGCAGCCAAGAAGTCAGTGGGAGTTACGAGCAGTACTTC
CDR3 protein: CASSQEVSGSYEQYF

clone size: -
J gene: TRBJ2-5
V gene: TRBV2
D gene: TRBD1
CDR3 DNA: TGTGCCAGCAGGAGGGACAGGGAAGAGACCCAGTACTTC
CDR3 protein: CASRRDREETQYF

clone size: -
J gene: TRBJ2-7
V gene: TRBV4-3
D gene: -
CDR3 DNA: TGCGCCAGCAGCCAAGAGTTTGGCCAGGGGGGCTCCTACGAGCAGTACTTC
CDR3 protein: CASSQEFGQGGSYEQYF

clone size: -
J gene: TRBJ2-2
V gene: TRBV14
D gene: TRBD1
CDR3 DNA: TGTGCCAGCAGCCCGGTCACAGGGGGTAACACCGGGGAGCTGTTTTTT
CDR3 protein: CASSPVTGGNTGELFF

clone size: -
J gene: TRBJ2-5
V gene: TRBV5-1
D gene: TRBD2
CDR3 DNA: TGCGCCAGCAGCTTGGCTAGCGGTATACAAGAGACCCAGTACTTC
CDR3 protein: CASSLASGIQETQYF

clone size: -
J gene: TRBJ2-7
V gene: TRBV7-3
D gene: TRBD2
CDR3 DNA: TGTGCCAGCAGCGCCGCAGCGGGGCCTGGCTACGAGCAGTACTTC
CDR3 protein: CASSAAAGPGYEQYF

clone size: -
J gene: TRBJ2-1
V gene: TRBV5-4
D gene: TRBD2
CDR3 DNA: TGTGCCAGCAGCGTGGGACTAGCGGGGGGGAATGAGCAGTTCTTC
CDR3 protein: CASSVGLAGGNEQFF

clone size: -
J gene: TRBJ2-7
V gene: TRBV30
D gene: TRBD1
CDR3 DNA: TGTGCCTGGAGTACGGGGACAGGGGCCTACGAGCAGTACTTC
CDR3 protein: CAWSTGTGAYEQYF

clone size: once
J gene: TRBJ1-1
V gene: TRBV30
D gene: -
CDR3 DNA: TGTGCCTGGGCCTCAGGGTCAGCGACGATGGCTTTCTTT
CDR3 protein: CAWASGSATMAFF

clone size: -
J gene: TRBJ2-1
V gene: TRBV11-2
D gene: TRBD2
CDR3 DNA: TGTGCCAGCAGCTTTGGGACTAACGAGGACAATGAGCAGTTCTTC
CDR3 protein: CASSFGTNEDNEQFF

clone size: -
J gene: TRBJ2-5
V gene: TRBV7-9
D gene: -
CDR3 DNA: TGTGCCAGCAGCCCGCCATGGAGGATCGGTAACAAGTACCAAGAGACCCAGTACTTC
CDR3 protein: CASSPPWRIGNKYQETQYF

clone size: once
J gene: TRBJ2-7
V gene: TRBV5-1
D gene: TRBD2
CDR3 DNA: TGCGCCAGCAGCTTAACTAGCGCCTCCTACGAGCAGTACTTC
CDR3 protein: CASSLTSASYEQYF

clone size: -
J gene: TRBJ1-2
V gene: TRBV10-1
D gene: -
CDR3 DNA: TGCGCCAGCAGTGAGATGGGGGAGGGAGGCTACACCTTC
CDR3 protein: CASSEMGEGGYTF

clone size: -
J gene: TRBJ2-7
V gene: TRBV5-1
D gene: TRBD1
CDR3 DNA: TGCGCCAGCAGCCCGGACAGGGGCGAGCAGTACTTC
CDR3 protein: CASSPDRGEQYF

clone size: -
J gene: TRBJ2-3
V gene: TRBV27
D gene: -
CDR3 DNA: TGTGCCAGCAGAATGCGGGGAAGCACAGATACGCAGTATTTT
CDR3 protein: CASRMRGSTDTQYF

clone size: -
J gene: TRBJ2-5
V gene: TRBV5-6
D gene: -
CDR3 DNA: TGTGCCAGCAGCCCCAAGTGGTCAGGACAGCAAGAGACCCAGTACTTC
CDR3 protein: CASSPKWSGQQETQYF

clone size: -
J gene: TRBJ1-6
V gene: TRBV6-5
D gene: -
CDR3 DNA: TGTGCCAGCACCCGGGACACGAATTCACCCCTCCACTTT
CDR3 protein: CASTRDTNSPLHF

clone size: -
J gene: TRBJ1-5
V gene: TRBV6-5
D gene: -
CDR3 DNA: TGTGCCAGCAGTTTACAGGGTTTCGGTCAGCCCCAGCATTTT
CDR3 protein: CASSLQGFGQPQHF

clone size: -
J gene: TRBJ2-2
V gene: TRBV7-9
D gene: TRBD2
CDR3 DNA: TGTGCCAGCCTATCCGGGACTAGCGGAAACACCGGGGAGCTGTTTTTT
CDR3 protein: CASLSGTSGNTGELFF